The sequence of this T cell receptor (beta chain) was determined in a study of blood T cell repertoires in COVID-19. CDR3 length equals 14 residues. Trimming left V 7 bases short and J 1 base short, with 13 bases between. The V gene's germline CDR1 is SQVTM and CDR2 ANQGSEA. Clones were sequenced by immunoSEQ multiplex PCR, and TCRdb holds only the in-frame ones, with some missing. The sample carries about 350,000 clones, approximately 86% recorded once. The clonotype comes from a man aged 25 to 40 with COVID-19, enrolled during active disease. The J gene is TRBJ2-2, the V gene TRBV29-1, with D possibly being TRBD1 (6 bases). Sequencing was carried out using peripheral blood. In DNA form, the CDR3 reads TGCAGCGCCCTCCGGACAGAGAACACCGGGGAGCTGTTTTTT. Translated: CSALRTENTGELFF.